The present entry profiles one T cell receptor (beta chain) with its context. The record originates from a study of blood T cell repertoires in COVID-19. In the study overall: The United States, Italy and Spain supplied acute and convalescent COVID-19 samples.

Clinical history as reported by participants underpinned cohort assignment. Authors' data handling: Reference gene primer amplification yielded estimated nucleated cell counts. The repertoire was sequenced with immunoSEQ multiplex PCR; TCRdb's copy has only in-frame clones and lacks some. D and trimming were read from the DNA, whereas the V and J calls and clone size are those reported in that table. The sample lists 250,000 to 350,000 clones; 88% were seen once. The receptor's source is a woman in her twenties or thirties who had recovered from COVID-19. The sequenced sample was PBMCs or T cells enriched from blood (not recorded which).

This CDR3 is CASSSGFPGQMAGVRYGYTF. The CDR3 DNA follows: TGTGCCAGCAGTTCCGGTTTTCCGGGACAAATGGCTGGGGTACGCTATGGCTACACCTTC. The chain combines TRBV28 with TRBJ1-2; a weak D match, TRBD1 (6 bases). The CDR3 has 20 residues. Germline V lookup: CDR1 MDHEN, CDR2 SYDVKM. V lost 4 bases and J lost 4, with 31 bases in between.